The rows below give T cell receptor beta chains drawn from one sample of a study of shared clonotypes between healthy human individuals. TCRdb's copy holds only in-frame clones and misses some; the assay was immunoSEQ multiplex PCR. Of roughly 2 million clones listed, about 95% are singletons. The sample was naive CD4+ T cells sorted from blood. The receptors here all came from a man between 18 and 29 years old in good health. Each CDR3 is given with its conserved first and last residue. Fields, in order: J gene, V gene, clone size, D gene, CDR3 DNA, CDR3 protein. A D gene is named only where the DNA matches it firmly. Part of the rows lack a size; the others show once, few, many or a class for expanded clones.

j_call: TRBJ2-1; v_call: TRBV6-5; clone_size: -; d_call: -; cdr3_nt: TGTGCCAGCAGCCGAACTAGCTCCTCCTACAATGAGCAGTTCTTC; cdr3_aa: CASSRTSSSYNEQFF
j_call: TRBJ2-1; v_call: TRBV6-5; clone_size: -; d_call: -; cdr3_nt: TGTGCCAGCAGTAGGGGAGAATACAATGAGCAGTTCTTC; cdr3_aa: CASSRGEYNEQFF
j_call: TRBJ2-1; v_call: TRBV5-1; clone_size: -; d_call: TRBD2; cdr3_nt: TGCGCCAGCAGCATGGTGGCTAGCGGGAGGGCCGGGAATGAGCAGTTCTTC; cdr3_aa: CASSMVASGRAGNEQFF
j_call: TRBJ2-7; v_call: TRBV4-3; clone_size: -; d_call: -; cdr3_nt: TGCGCCAGCAGCCAAGAACTAGAGTACGAGCAGTACTTC; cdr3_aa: CASSQELEYEQYF
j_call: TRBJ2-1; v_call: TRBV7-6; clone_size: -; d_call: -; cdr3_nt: TGTGCCAGCAGCTTAGGTGGGGGCTCCTACAATGAGCAGTTCTTC; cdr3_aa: CASSLGGGSYNEQFF
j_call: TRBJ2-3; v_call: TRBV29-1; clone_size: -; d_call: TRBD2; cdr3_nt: TGCAGCGCCGCGAGTCCCGCGGGGGGCGGGGCAGATACGCAGTATTTT; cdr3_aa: CSAASPAGGGADTQYF
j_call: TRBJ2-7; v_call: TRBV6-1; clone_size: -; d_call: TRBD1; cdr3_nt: TGTGCCAGCAGTGAAGACAGGGGTTACGAGCAGTACTTC; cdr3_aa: CASSEDRGYEQYF
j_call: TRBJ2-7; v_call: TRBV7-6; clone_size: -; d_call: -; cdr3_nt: TGTGCCAGCAGCTTAGCGGGAGTTGAGTCCTACGAGCAGTACTTC; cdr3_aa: CASSLAGVESYEQYF
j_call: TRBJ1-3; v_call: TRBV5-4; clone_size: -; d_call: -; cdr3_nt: TGTGCCAGCAGCAACTCCCCCGGGGAGGAAAACACCATATATTTT; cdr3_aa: CASSNSPGEENTIYF
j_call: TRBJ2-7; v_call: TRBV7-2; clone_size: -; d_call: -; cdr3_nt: TGTGCCAGCAGCTCGGACGGGCGACGGGGCGAGCAGTACTTC; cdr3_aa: CASSSDGRRGEQYF
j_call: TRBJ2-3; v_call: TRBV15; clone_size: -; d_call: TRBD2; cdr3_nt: TGTGCCACCAGCAGAGATTATCCGGGGGGGCTTGCAGATACGCAGTATTTT; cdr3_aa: CATSRDYPGGLADTQYF
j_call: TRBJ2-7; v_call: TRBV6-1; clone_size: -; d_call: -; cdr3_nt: TGTGCCAGCAGTTCCCGTGGATACGAGCAGTACTTC; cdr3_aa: CASSSRGYEQYF
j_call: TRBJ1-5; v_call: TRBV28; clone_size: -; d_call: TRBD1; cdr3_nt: TGTGCCAGCAGTGGGACAGTTAGCAATCAGCCCCAGCATTTT; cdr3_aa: CASSGTVSNQPQHF
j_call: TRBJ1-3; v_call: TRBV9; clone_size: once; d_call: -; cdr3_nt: TGTGCCAGCAGCCCATTTACCGGGACTGCCTTCTCTGGAAACACCATATATTTT; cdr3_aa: CASSPFTGTAFSGNTIYF
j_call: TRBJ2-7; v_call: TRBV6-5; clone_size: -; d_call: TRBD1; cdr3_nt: TGTGCCAGCAGTTACTCTGGACAGGGGGCGTACGAGCAGTACTTC; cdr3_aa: CASSYSGQGAYEQYF
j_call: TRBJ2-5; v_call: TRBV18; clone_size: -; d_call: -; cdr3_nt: TGTGCCAGCTCACCATCGACTCTAGAGACCCAGTACTTC; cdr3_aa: CASSPSTLETQYF
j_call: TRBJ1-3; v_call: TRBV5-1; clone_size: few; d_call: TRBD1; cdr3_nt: TGCGCCAGCAGCTTGGGACAGGGGAGCTCTGGAAACACCATATATTTT; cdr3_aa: CASSLGQGSSGNTIYF
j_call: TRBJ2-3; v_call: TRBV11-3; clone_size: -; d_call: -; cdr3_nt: TGTGCCAGCAGCAGGTCCACAGATACGCAGTATTTT; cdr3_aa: CASSRSTDTQYF
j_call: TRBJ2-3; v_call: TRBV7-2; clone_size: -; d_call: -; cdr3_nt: TGTGCCAGCAGCTCAGGACTAGGGACATATACGCAGTATTTT; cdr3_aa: CASSSGLGTYTQYF
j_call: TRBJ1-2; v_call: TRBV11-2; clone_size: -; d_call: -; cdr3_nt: TGTGCCAGCAGCTTAAGTAGGGGCTATGGCTACACCTTC; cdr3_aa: CASSLSRGYGYTF